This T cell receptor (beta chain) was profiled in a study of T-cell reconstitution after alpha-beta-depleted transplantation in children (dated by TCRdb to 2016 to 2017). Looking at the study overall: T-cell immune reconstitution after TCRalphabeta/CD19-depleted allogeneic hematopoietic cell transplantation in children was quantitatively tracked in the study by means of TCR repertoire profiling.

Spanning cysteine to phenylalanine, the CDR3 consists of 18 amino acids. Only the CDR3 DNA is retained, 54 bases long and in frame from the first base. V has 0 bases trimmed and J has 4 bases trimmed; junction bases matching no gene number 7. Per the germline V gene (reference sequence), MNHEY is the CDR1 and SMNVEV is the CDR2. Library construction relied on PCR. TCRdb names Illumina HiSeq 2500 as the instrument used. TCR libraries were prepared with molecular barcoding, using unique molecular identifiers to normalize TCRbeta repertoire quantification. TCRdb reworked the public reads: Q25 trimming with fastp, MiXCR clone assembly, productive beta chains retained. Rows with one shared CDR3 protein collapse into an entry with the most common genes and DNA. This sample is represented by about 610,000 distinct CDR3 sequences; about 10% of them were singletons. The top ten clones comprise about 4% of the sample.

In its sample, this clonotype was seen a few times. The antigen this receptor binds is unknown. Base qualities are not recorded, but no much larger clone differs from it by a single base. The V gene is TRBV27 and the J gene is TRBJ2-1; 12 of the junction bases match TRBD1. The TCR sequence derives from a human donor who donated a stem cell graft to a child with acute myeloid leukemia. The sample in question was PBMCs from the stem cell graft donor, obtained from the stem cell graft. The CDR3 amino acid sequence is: CASSLSEGQGARYNEQFF. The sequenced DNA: TGTGCCAGCAGTTTATCGGAGGGACAGGGGGCGCGATACAATGAGCAGTTCTTC.